This T cell receptor (beta chain) was captured by sequencing in a study of blood T cell repertoires in COVID-19. Study overall: The United States, Italy and Spain provided the acute and convalescent COVID-19 samples.

In the original processing: Reference gene primer amplification yielded estimated nucleated cell counts. This table comes from immunoSEQ multiplex PCR, and its TCRdb copy is limited to in-frame clones, with some not included. V and J calls and clone size are those listed in that table; D and trimming were worked out from the DNA. The table includes 200,000 to 250,000 clones, around nine tenths detected once. V gave up 6 bases and J gave up 5 bases, with 10 bases separating them. Looked up from germline, CDR1 is KGHDR and CDR2 is SFDVKD. The CDR3 runs 14 residues. This clonotype was obtained from a woman aged 35 to 49 who had recovered from COVID-19. Sequencing used peripheral blood. The J gene is TRBJ1-6, the V gene TRBV24-1; weak D call: TRBD1 (5 bases). The chain's CDR3 is CATSSAGNNSPLHF. CDR3 in DNA: TGTGCCACCAGTTCCGCAGGGAATAATTCACCCCTCCACTTT.